One and the same sample provided the 22 T cell receptor beta chains below, sequenced in a study of blood T cell repertoires in COVID-19. Sequencing used immunoSEQ multiplex PCR; TCRdb keeps in-frame clones, though not all of them. The sample carries approximately 400,000 clones, approximately 89% recorded once. The specimen was peripheral blood. Receptors were obtained from a woman aged 50 to 60 with COVID-19, enrolled during active disease.

The count of this clone is one. This rearrangement joins TRBV7-9 to TRBJ1-1, with D uncertain. This CDR3 is built from 13 residues. V lost 5 bases and J lost 9, with 16 bases in between. Germline V gene sequence: CDR1 SEHNR, CDR2 FQNEAQ (reference sequence). The CDR3 region is CASSLGQSIQAFF. The CDR3 DNA sequence: TGTGCCAGCAGCCTGGGCCAGTCAATTCAAGCTTTCTTT.

The chain recombines TRBV4-1 with TRBJ1-4, with D uncertain. The length of the CDR3 is 12 residues. Per the germline V gene, CDR1 is MGHRA and CDR2 is YSYEKL. V lost 4 bases and J lost 10, with 10 bases in between. This CDR3 reads CASSPPPGKLFF. DNA for the CDR3: TGCGCCAGCAGCCCCCCCCCGGGAAAACTGTTTTTT.

This clone was counted a few times. The genes are TRBV4-2 and TRBJ1-5; tentative D call: TRBD1 (5 bases). Trimming stripped 1 base from V and 3 bases from J, with 10 bases between. Germline loops: CDR1 LGHNA, CDR2 YNFKEQ. This CDR3 has 15 residues. The DNA of the CDR3 is TGTGCCAGCAGCCAAGGAGACAGCGTCAATCAGCCCCAGCATTTT. It yields the protein CASSQGDSVNQPQHF.

The chain carries TRBV19 and TRBJ1-2; TRBD1 matches 10 bases. CDR3 length: 16 amino acids. V lost 0 bases, J lost 2 bases, and 3 bases stayed unmatched. Germline assignment: CDR1 LNHDA and CDR2 SQIVND (reference sequence). CDR3 protein: CASSIDPGQGNYGYTF. CDR3 bases: TGTGCCAGTAGTATAGATCCGGGACAGGGGAACTATGGCTACACCTTC.

The chain employs TRBV5-5 and TRBJ1-6, with D perhaps matching TRBD1 (5 bases). Trimming removed 2 bases from V and 5 bases from J, with 14 bases in between. Germline V gene sequence: CDR1 SGHKS, CDR2 YYEKEE (reference sequence). The CDR3 length is 16 residues. The CDR3, as DNA: TGTGCCAGCAGCTTCGGACACCGGGTAGATAATTCACCCCTCCACTTT. Translated: CASSFGHRVDNSPLHF.

For the CDR3, the DNA is TGTGCCAGTAGTATGGACAGGGCAACCCCTAGCACTGAAGCTTTCTTT. Translation gives CASSMDRATPSTEAFF. V is TRBV19 and J is TRBJ1-1; TRBD1 matches at 8 bases. This CDR3 has 16 residues. With 3 bases clipped from V and 4 bases from J, the junction kept 10 bases outside the gene matches. The V gene's germline CDR1 is LNHDA and CDR2 SQIVND (reference sequence). Full variable domain (rest looked up from reference TRBV19 and TRBJ1-1): DGGITQSPKYLFRKEGQNVTLSCEQNLNHDAMYWYRQDPGQGLRLIYYSQIVNDFQKGDIAEGYSVSREKKESFPLTVTSAQKNPTAFYLCASSMDRATPSTEAFFGQGTRLTVV.

V usage is TRBV4-2 and J usage is TRBJ2-1; the match to TRBD2 covers 10 bases. CDR1 and CDR2 (germline): LGHNA, YNFKEQ. V lost 3 bases and J lost 6; bases outside the gene matches: 5. The CDR3 has 15 amino acids. The CDR3 DNA follows: TGTGCCAGCAGCCAGGAGCGGGGGGGCCGCAATGAGCAGTTCTTC. Translated: CASSQERGGRNEQFF.

This chain joins TRBV21-1 and TRBJ2-2; the D call in the table, TRBD1, was not verified against the DNA. TRBV21-1 is a pseudogene locus. CDR3 length: 14 residues. CDR3 protein: CASIAYRGTGELFF. The CDR3, as DNA: TGTGCCAGCATAGCCTACAGGGGCACCGGGGAGCTGTTTTTT.

The chain has TRBV27 and TRBJ1-6, with D maybe TRBD1 (6 bases). The CDR3 consists of 14 residues. The germline V gene has CDR1 MNHEY and CDR2 SMNVEV (reference sequence). V lost 4 bases, J lost 7 bases, and 11 bases lay in between. As DNA, the CDR3 is TGTGCCAGCAGTTCAATCCAGGGGAATTCACCCCTCCACTTT. This codes for CASSSIQGNSPLHF.

V gene TRBV6-2 or TRBV6-3 combines with J gene TRBJ1-5; weak D call: TRBD1 (5 bases). This CDR3 is 15 amino acids long. Trimming left V 4 bases short and J 7 bases short, with 17 bases between. Germline-derived CDR1 and CDR2 are MNHEY and SVGEGT. The DNA for the CDR3 is TGTGCCAGCAGTTCCTCCTGGGGGGGGAACCAGCCCCAGCATTTT. Its protein product is CASSSSWGGNQPQHF.

The chain recombines TRBV24-1 with TRBJ2-1; 9 bases fit TRBD2. The CDR3 length is 13 residues. After removal of 9 bases from V and 10 bases from J, the junction contained 9 bases not matched to a gene. Looked up from germline, CDR1 is KGHDR and CDR2 is SFDVKD. Here the CDR3 DNA reads TGTGCCACCCAAGCGGGGGGCCGTGGGGAGCAGTTCTTC. Amino acids: CATQAGGRGEQFF.

The table lists this clone with a count of one. The chain has TRBV9 and TRBJ1-6; TRBD1 aligns across 11 bases. Germline loops: CDR1 SGDLS, CDR2 YYNGEE. The CDR3 runs to 18 residues. After removal of 0 bases from V and 4 bases from J, the junction contained 6 bases not matched to a gene. CDR3 coding DNA: TGTGCCAGCAGCGTAGGGACAGGGGGCCCCCCTTATAATTCACCCCTCCACTTT. It specifies CASSVGTGGPPYNSPLHF. The variable domain in full, completed from reference TRBV9 and TRBJ1-6, reads DSGVTQTPKHLITATGQRVTLRCSPRSGDLSVYWYQQSLDQGLQFLIQYYNGEERAKGNILERFSAQQFPDLHSELNLSSLELGDSALYFCASSVGTGGPPYNSPLHFGNGTRLTVT.

The chain is built from TRBV4-2 and TRBJ2-7; no definite D call. Trimming removed 0 bases from V and 0 bases from J, with 12 bases in between. Germline loops: CDR1 LGHNA, CDR2 YNFKEQ. The CDR3 totals 16 residues. CDR3 sequence reads: CASSQEVKAISYEQYF. Here the CDR3 DNA reads TGTGCCAGCAGCCAAGAAGTCAAAGCGATCTCCTACGAGCAGTACTTC.

This clone was counted between two and nine times. V gene TRBV6-5 combines with J gene TRBJ1-1; TRBD1 might be the D (6 bases). The CDR3 totals 13 residues. CDR1 and CDR2 (germline): MNHEY, SVGAGI. Trimming removed 4 bases at V and 5 bases at J, with 11 bases between. Written as DNA, the CDR3 is TGTGCCAGCAGTTCGGACAGTAGGACTGAAGCTTTCTTT. The encoded protein is CASSSDSRTEAFF.

This clone was recorded once. This chain joins TRBV5-1 and TRBJ1-2, with D possibly matching TRBD1 (6 bases). V was cut by 0 bases and J by 8 bases, with 14 bases left in between. CDR3 size: 14 residues. From germline, CDR1 is SGHRS and CDR2 YFSETQ. The CDR3 loop reads CASSLGAGEGGYTF. CDR3 in DNA: TGCGCCAGCAGCTTGGGGGCAGGGGAAGGAGGCTACACCTTC.

This chain uses TRBV5-6 with TRBJ1-1; perhaps TRBD1 as D (6 bases). The ends were cut back, 6 bases at V and 4 bases at J, with 16 bases in the middle. This CDR3 comprises 14 residues. In germline, CDR1 is SGHDT, CDR2 YYEEEE. CDR3 loop: CASTQGGVRTEAFF. CDR3 nucleotides: TGTGCCAGCACCCAAGGGGGGGTACGCACTGAAGCTTTCTTT.

Comments on this clone: Other DNA sequences in this specimen translate into the identical CDR3. CDR3 coding DNA: TGTGCCACCAGTGATTCGGGGGGCAGCACAGATACGCAGTATTTT. Translating it yields CATSDSGGSTDTQYF. The chain couples TRBV24-1 to TRBJ2-3; D possibly corresponds to TRBD2 (7 bases). Germline V gene data show CDR1 as KGHDR and CDR2 as SFDVKD. The V and J ends lost 2 bases and 0 bases respectively, with 8 bases between them. This CDR3 region has 15 residues.

The chain has TRBV9 and TRBJ2-2; a weak D match, TRBD2 (5 bases). Trimming pared 3 bases from V and 0 bases from J, leaving 12 bases between. CDR1 and CDR2 (germline): SGDLS, YYNGEE. The CDR3 has 16 residues. In nucleotides, the CDR3 is TGTGCCAGCAGCGCTGGACTCAATCCGAACACCGGGGAGCTGTTTTTT. The encoded protein is CASSAGLNPNTGELFF.

The chain links TRBV7-9 to TRBJ1-1; 9 bases are shared with TRBD1. Per the germline V gene, CDR1 is SEHNR and CDR2 is FQNEAQ (reference sequence). The CDR3 spans 14 residues. V dropped 6 bases and J dropped 0; count of bases not matched to a gene: 2. The CDR3 sequence: CASRGTGMNTEAFF. The CDR3 DNA reads TGTGCCAGCAGGGGGACAGGGATGAACACTGAAGCTTTCTTT.

This sequence joins TRBV6-5 and TRBJ2-7; 8 bases are shared with TRBD2. Germline values: CDR1 MNHEY, CDR2 SVGAGI. Trimming cost V 7 bases and J 0 bases; bases outside gene matches: 2. CDR3 length: 13 amino acids. This chain's CDR3 is CASKRGTSYEQYF. The CDR3 DNA reads TGTGCCAGCAAGCGGGGGACCTCCTACGAGCAGTACTTC.

The V and J genes are TRBV5-1 and TRBJ2-5; D is undetermined. The CDR3 covers 13 residues. The V end was cut by 1 base, the J end by 3 bases, with 7 bases between. The germline V gene encodes CDR1 SGHRS and CDR2 YFSETQ. The CDR3 nucleotides read TGCGCCAGCAGCTTGTCCGAGAAAGAGACCCAGTACTTC. Protein sequence: CASSLSEKETQYF.

The gene calls are TRBV19 and TRBJ2-7; the D gene is possibly TRBD1 (6 bases). The V gene lost 9 bases and the J gene lost 3 bases, with 9 bases spanning the gap. The length of the CDR3 is 11 residues. Germline V CDR1 and CDR2: LNHDA, SQIVND (reference sequence). In nucleotides, the CDR3 is TGTGCCAGCGGACAGTACTACGAGCAGTACTTC. It yields the protein CASGQYYEQYF. Filled out from reference TRBV19 and TRBJ2-7, the complete variable domain reads DGGITQSPKYLFRKEGQNVTLSCEQNLNHDAMYWYRQDPGQGLRLIYYSQIVNDFQKGDIAEGYSVSREKKESFPLTVTSAQKNPTAFYLCASGQYYEQYFGPGTRLTVT.